This TCR beta chain was obtained from a study of T cells expressing NK-cell markers. Study details: Sequencing of TCR beta repertoires drew on sorted CD3+CD56+NKG2C+, CD3+CD56+NKG2C- and CD3+CD56-NKG2C+ T cells.

A remark on this clonotype: Its antigen is not identified.

TCRdb reworked the 5' RACE reads into one entry per CDR3 protein, no DNA. In total, the table holds about 550,000 distinct CDR3 sequences. General study results and limits: Of CD8+ T cells, 1.0-7.0% belonged to dominant NKG2C+ clonotypes in six or seven donors. HCMV specificity was not established for the expanded NKG2C+ T cell clones.

Germline lookup yields CDR1 MNHEY and CDR2 SVGAGI. The CDR3 totals 19 residues. The sample taken for sequencing was blood T cells: a sorted CD56 or NKG2C T cell subset, CD4+ or CD8+ T cells, or bulk PBMC T cells (not recorded which). The clonotype was recovered from a man aged 18 to 30 in good health. V is TRBV6-5 and J is TRBJ2-3; TCRdb names TRBD2, which stays unverified in the absence of DNA. The CDR3 sequence is CASSYSPRTSGRDADTQYF.